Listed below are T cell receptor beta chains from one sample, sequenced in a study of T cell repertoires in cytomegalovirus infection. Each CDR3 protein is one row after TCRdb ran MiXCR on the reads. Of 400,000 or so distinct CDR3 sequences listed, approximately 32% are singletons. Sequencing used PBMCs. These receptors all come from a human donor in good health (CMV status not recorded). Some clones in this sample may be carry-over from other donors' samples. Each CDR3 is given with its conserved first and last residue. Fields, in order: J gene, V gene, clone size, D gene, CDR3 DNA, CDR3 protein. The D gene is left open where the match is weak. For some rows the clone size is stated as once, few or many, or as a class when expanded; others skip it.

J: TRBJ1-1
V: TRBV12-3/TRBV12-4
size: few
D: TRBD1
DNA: TGTGCCAGCAGTCACCCGGGACAGAAGAACACTGAAGCTTTCTTT
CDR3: CASSHPGQKNTEAFF

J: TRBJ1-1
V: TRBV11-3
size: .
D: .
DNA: TGTGCCAGCACGAACACTAAAGCTTTCTTT
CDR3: CASTNTKAFF

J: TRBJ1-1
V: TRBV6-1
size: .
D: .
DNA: TGTGCCAGCAGGCCACAGGGAGGGCGAACTGAAGCTTTCTTT
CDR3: CASRPQGGRTEAFF

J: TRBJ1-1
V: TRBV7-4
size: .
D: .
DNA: TGTGCCAGCAGCTTAAGCAACCTGAACACTGAAGCTTTCTTT
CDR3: CASSLSNLNTEAFF

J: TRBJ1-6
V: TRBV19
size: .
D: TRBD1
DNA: TGTGCCAGTAGTATAAGTGAGGGGGCATATTCACCCCTCCACTTT
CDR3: CASSISEGAYSPLHF

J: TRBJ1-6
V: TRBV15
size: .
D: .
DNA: TGTGCCACCAGCAGAGATCATGGAGGCAATTCACCCCTCCAATTT
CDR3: CATSRDHGGNSPLQF

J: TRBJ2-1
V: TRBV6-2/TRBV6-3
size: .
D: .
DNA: TGTGCCAGCAGTTACAGGGAAGGCTCCTACAATGAGCAGTTCTTC
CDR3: CASSYREGSYNEQFF

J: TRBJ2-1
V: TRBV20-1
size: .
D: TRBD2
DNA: TGCAGTGCTGGGGGACTAGCGGGGGGCCTTGACAATGAGCAGTTCTTC
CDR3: CSAGGLAGGLDNEQFF

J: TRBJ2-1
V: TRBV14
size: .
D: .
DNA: TGTGCCAGCAGCCAAGAAGGGAACTACAATGAGCAGTTCTTC
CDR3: CASSQEGNYNEQFF

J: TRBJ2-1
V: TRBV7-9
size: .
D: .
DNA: TGTGCCAGCAGCGCCAGGGGAGAGCAGTTCTTC
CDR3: CASSARGEQFF

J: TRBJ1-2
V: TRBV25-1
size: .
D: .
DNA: TGTGCCAGCAGTCCCGAAAGGGGGGTGTATGGCTACACCTTC
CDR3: CASSPERGVYGYTF

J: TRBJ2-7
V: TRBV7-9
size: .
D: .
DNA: TGTGCCAGCAGCTCAGGACACGGATCCTACGAGCAGTACTTC
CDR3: CASSSGHGSYEQYF

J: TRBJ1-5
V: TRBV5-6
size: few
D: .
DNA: TGTGCCAGCAGCCCGTGGGGCAGAAGAGAATCAGCCCAGCATTTT
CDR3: CASSPWGRRESAQHF

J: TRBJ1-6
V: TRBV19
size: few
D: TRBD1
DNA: TGTGCCAGTACTGGGACAGGGTCCTATAATTCACCCCTCCACTTT
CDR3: CASTGTGSYNSPLHF

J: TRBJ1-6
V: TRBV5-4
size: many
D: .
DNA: TGTGCCAGCAGCGCCGTCGGGGACCTGGCGATTTCACCCCTCCACTTT
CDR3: CASSAVGDLAISPLHF

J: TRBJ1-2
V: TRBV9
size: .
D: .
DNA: TGTGCCAGCAGCGCAGATTCAAACAGGCCGGCTAACTATGGCTACACCTTC
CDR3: CASSADSNRPANYGYTF

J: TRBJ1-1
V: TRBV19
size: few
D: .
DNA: TGTGCCAGTAGTAAAGAGGGGAACACTGAAGCTTTCTTT
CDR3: CASSKEGNTEAFF

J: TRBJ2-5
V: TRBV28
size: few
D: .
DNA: TGTGCCAGCAGGGGTCCACAGGGAACAGAGACCCAGTACTTC
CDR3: CASRGPQGTETQYF

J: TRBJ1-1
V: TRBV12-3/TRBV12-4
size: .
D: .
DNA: TGTGCCAGCAGTTTATTTGGGCGGATGAACACTGAAGCTTTCTTT
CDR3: CASSLFGRMNTEAFF

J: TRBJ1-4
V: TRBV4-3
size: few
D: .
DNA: TGCGCCAGCAGCCAAGATATCAGCTATAATGAAAAACTGTTTTTT
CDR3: CASSQDISYNEKLFF

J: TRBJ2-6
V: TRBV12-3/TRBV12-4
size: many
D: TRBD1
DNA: TGTGCCAGCAGCTCAGACAGGGGCTCTGGGGCCAACGTCCTGACTTTC
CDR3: CASSSDRGSGANVLTF

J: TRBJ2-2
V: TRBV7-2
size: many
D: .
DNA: TGTGCCAGCAGCTTAGGGCCGCTCTCCGGGGAGCTGTTTTTT
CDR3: CASSLGPLSGELFF

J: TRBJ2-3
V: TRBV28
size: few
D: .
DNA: TGTGCCAGCAGATCCCCCGGGGATACGCAGTATTTT
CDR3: CASRSPGDTQYF

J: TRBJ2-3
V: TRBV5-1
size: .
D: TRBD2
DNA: TGCGCCAGCAGCACCCTGATAGCGGGGGCGGCAGATACGCAGTATTTT
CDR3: CASSTLIAGAADTQYF

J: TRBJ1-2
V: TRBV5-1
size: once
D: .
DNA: TGCGCCAGCAGCCCTACGGTGGGGACATCTTATGGCTACAACTTC
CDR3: CASSPTVGTSYGYNF

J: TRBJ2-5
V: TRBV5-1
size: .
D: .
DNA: TGCGCCAGCAGCTTGGAAGTCTGGGGAGGCCGTGAGACCCAGTACTTC
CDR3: CASSLEVWGGRETQYF

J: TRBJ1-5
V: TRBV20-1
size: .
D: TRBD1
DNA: TGCAGTGCTTATGACAGGGATCGAGATCAGCCCCAGCATTTT
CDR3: CSAYDRDRDQPQHF

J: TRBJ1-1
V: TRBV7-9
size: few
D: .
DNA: TGTGCCAGCAGCTTAGACTACACTGAAGCTTTCTTT
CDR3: CASSLDYTEAFF

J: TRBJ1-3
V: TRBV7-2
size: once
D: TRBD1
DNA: TGTGCCAGCAGCCCCGGGACAGTCTACGCTGGAAACACCATATATTTT
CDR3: CASSPGTVYAGNTIYF

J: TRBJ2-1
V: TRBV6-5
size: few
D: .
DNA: TGTGCCAGCAGTCCAGGGGTGAATGAGCAGTTCTTC
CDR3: CASSPGVNEQFF

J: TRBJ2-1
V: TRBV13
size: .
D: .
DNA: TGTGCCAGCAGCTTCCTACCAGGGACCCTCTACAATGAGCAGTTCTTC
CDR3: CASSFLPGTLYNEQFF

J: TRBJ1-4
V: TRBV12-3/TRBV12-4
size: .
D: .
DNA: TGTGCCAGCAAGAATCTCGGGGATAATGAAAAACTGTTTTTT
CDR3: CASKNLGDNEKLFF

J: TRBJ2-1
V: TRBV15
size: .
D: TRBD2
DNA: TGTGCCACCAGCGTCGGACTAGCGAATGAGCAGTTCTTC
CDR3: CATSVGLANEQFF

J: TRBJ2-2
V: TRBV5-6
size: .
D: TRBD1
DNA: TGTGCCAGCAGCCCCACCCGGACAGGGGATTACACCGGGGAGCTGTTTTTT
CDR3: CASSPTRTGDYTGELFF

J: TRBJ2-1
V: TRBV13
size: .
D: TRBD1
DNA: TGTGCCAGCAGCTCCTCCGGGACAGGGGATAGGAATGAGCAGTTCTTC
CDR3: CASSSSGTGDRNEQFF

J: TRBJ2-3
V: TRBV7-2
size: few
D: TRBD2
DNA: TGTGCCAGCAGCTTATATAAGACTAGCGGGGGGGCAGATACGCAGTATTTT
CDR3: CASSLYKTSGGADTQYF

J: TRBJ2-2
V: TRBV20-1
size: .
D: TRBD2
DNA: TGCAGTGCTTCCCCTCCCCAGCGGGGTGACACCGGGGAGCTGTTTTTT
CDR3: CSASPPQRGDTGELFF

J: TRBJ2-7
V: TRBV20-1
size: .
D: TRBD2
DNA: TGCAGTGCTAGTTGGCGGGGGGTCCCCTACGAGCAGTACTTC
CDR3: CSASWRGVPYEQYF